This T cell receptor beta chain was observed in a study of blood T cell repertoires in COVID-19 (dated by TCRdb to about 2020). Study-wide context: The collaborator samples originated in the United States, Italy and Spain and spanned the acute and convalescent phases of COVID-19. The prospective study material was composed of cDNA or gDNA derived from T cells, B-cell-depleted T cells, or PBMCs. The dataset comprised deeply sampled blood TCRbeta repertoires from subjects exposed to, actively infected with, or recovered from COVID-19. A freely available public database, intended as a resource for researchers studying the immune response to SARS-CoV-2, is where the repertoires were released. The samples were drawn from the first 160 participants of the ongoing ImmuneRACE study and from 1,200 or so subjects provided by 6 global collaborators. Nearly every sample came with metadata listing a de-identified subject ID, COVID-19 status, age in years and sex. Where HLA class I and class II types were available, the types were taken from metadata supplied by the sample provider, not from assay-based typing. The study at large found these results: The amount of clinical and demographic metadata varied by source and participant and was provided uncurated.

Measured from the cysteine to the phenylalanine, the CDR3 is 14 residues long. CDR3 DNA only is kept here, 42 bases in frame from base 1. The germline V gene (reference sequence) supplies CDR1 LNHDA and CDR2 SQIVND. Deletion took 5 bases off V and 6 bases off J, with a span of 14 bases between the germline ends. TCRbeta CDR3 regions were amplified from genomic DNA using the immunoSEQ Assay, a bias-controlled multiplex PCR. The original methods were these. Nucleated cell counts per sample were estimated from amplification of reference gene primers within the assay. To quantify the absolute abundance of each unique TCRbeta CDR3 rearrangement, sequence reads were collapsed and filtered. For each sample, productive Simpson clonality was calculated as the square root of Simpson's diversity index over productive rearrangements. TCRdb retrieved this table from immuneACCESS and kept in-frame rearrangements only. Not all clones are present; in checked studies, unresolved V genes account for under half, and no reason is known for the remainder. That table supplies the V and J calls and clone size; D and trimming were determined from the DNA. The sample table holds about 55,000 clones, of which 82% were seen once. Together, the top ten hold 11% of the sample.

With respect to this clone: Its antigen specificity is not known. Base qualities are not provided; no much larger clone lies one nucleotide away.

At one collaborating source in Seattle, patients were enrolled during active infection and were followed longitudinally through the course of disease. Each collaborating institution followed its own protocols to collect whole blood in K2EDTA tubes. For TCRbeta analysis, collaborator samples were shipped as frozen whole blood, as isolated PBMCs, or as DNA extracted from either sample type. The sample taken for sequencing was peripheral blood. This TCR came from an elderly man with COVID-19, enrolled during active disease. The V gene is TRBV19 and the J gene is TRBJ2-1; TRBD1 is possibly the D segment (6 matching bases). The sequence in DNA is TGTGCCAGTAGTTATGGGGGCTGGGGCAATGAGCAGTTCTTC. This is translated as CASSYGGWGNEQFF.